Listed below are T cell receptor beta chains from one sample, sequenced in a study of spatial heterogeneity in lung cancer. TCRdb independently ran MiXCR on the 5' RACE reads; one entry per CDR3 protein. The sample records more than 80,000 distinct CDR3 sequences, 9.5% to 15% being singletons. Here the sequenced sample was PBMCs, taken at surgery. The source of these receptors is a male donor with early-stage non-small cell lung cancer. CDR3s include the opening cysteine and the closing phenylalanine or tryptophan. D genes are given only for firm matches. Clone size is given for some rows only: seen once, a few or many times, or a class if the clone is expanded.

CAWAGQVGEKLFF,TGTGCCTGGGCAGGCCAAGTTGGAGAAAAACTGTTTTTT,TRBV30,.,.,TRBJ1-4
CASSQGGGLYTEAFF,TGTGCCAGCAGCCAAGGCGGAGGGTTATACACTGAAGCTTTCTTT,TRBV4-2,.,.,TRBJ1-1
CASSLGRTNEKLFF,TGTGCCAGCAGCCTCGGCCGGACTAATGAAAAACTGTTTTTT,TRBV3-1,few,.,TRBJ1-4
CASSPDRGDEQYF,TGTGCCAGCAGCCCGGACAGGGGCGACGAGCAGTACTTC,TRBV2,many,TRBD1,TRBJ2-7
CSAREPGANVLTF,TGCAGTGCTAGAGAACCGGGAGCCAACGTCCTGACTTTC,TRBV20-1,few,.,TRBJ2-6
CATGNLAGTFQYF,TGTGCCACCGGAAACCTAGCGGGGACATTTCAGTACTTC,TRBV6-2/TRBV6-3,many,TRBD2,TRBJ2-4
CASSQEGFRAVEAFF,TGTGCCAGCAGCCAAGAGGGATTTAGGGCAGTCGAAGCTTTCTTT,TRBV3-1,few,.,TRBJ1-1
CASLTAGANVLTF,TGTGCCAGCCTAACGGCTGGGGCCAACGTCCTGACTTTC,TRBV12-3/TRBV12-4,many,.,TRBJ2-6
CASSPGDSPSGADTQYF,TGTGCCAGCAGCCCCGGGGACAGTCCTTCGGGTGCAGATACGCAGTATTTT,TRBV11-2,.,TRBD1,TRBJ2-3
CSATGFPAKNTEAFF,TGCAGTGCTACAGGCTTCCCTGCAAAGAACACTGAAGCTTTCTTT,TRBV20-1,.,.,TRBJ1-1
CASSSGVTQYF,TGTGCCAGCAGTTCCGGGGTTACGCAGTATTTT,TRBV28,many,.,TRBJ2-3
CSVLTQETQYF,TGCAGCGTTCTAACCCAAGAGACCCAGTACTTC,TRBV29-1,many,.,TRBJ2-5
CASSQVVSGELFF,TGTGCCAGCAGCCAAGTAGTGTCCGGGGAGCTGTTTTTT,TRBV14,.,.,TRBJ2-2
CASSLYGTLQETQYF,TGTGCCAGCAGTTTATATGGGACACTCCAAGAGACCCAGTACTTC,TRBV28,few,.,TRBJ2-5
CASSRQGAEWETQYF,TGTGCCAGCAGCCGCCAGGGGGCTGAGTGGGAGACCCAGTACTTC,TRBV7-9,few,TRBD1,TRBJ2-5
CASSYSSYEQYF,TGTGCCAGCAGCTACAGTTCCTACGAGCAGTACTTC,TRBV7-9,.,.,TRBJ2-7
CAISESREGSQETQYF,TGTGCCATCAGTGAGTCACGGGAGGGCAGCCAAGAGACCCAGTACTTC,TRBV10-3,few,TRBD2,TRBJ2-5
CASSYRGRAGELFF,TGTGCCAGCAGTTATCGCGGGAGGGCCGGGGAGCTGTTTTTT,TRBV6-5,many,TRBD2,TRBJ2-2
CASSLGRTGPYEQYF,TGCGCCAGCAGCTTGGGGCGGACGGGACCCTACGAGCAGTACTTC,TRBV5-1,few,.,TRBJ2-7
CSAPKPGATEAFF,TGCAGTGCCCCAAAACCAGGGGCGACTGAAGCTTTCTTT,TRBV20-1,few,.,TRBJ1-1
CASSWRGGEDQPQHF,TGTGCCAGCAGCTGGAGGGGTGGGGAGGATCAGCCCCAGCATTTT,TRBV7-2,.,.,TRBJ1-5
CASSPPRATQYF,TGTGCCAGCAGCCCCCCCAGAGCGACGCAGTATTTT,TRBV11-2,few,.,TRBJ2-3
CASRTSSGSPYEQYF,TGCGCCAGCAGGACCTCTAGCGGGAGCCCCTACGAGCAGTACTTC,TRBV5-1,.,TRBD2,TRBJ2-7
CSVVGSGGDTQYF,TGCAGTGTGGTCGGGAGTGGAGGAGATACGCAGTATTTT,TRBV20-1,few,.,TRBJ2-3
CASSLGTETYNEQFF,TGCGCCAGCAGCCTAGGGACAGAGACTTACAATGAGCAGTTCTTC,TRBV5-1,.,TRBD1,TRBJ2-1
CASSVAAGRSYTF,TGTGCCAGCAGTGTCGCGGCAGGGAGAAGCTACACCTTC,TRBV2,many,.,TRBJ1-2
CASSLQGGIQETQYF,TGTGCCAGCAGCTTACAGGGAGGGATACAAGAGACCCAGTACTTC,TRBV11-3,few,TRBD2,TRBJ2-5
CASSFSADTQYF,TGTGCCAGCAGTTTCAGTGCGGATACGCAGTATTTT,TRBV6-2/TRBV6-3,many,.,TRBJ2-3
CASSLASTGSTDTQYF,TGCGCCAGCAGCTTGGCTAGCACCGGGAGCACAGATACGCAGTATTTT,TRBV5-1,many,.,TRBJ2-3
CASSTMTSAQETQYF,TGTGCCAGCAGCACCATGACTAGCGCACAAGAGACCCAGTACTTC,TRBV7-8,few,TRBD2,TRBJ2-5
CAISEDRGQGGYTF,TGTGCCATCAGTGAGGACAGGGGTCAAGGTGGCTACACCTTC,TRBV10-3,.,TRBD1,TRBJ1-2
CASSFERGRSTNTQYF,TGTGCCAGCAGTTTTGAGCGGGGGCGCTCCACAAATACGCAGTATTTT,TRBV27,.,TRBD2,TRBJ2-3
CASSLGAYNEQFF,TGTGCCAGCAGTTTGGGGGCCTACAATGAGCAGTTCTTC,TRBV27,many,.,TRBJ2-1
CASSVDGTGGSYEQYF,TGTGCCAGCAGCGTAGATGGGACAGGGGGATCCTACGAGCAGTACTTC,TRBV9,.,TRBD1,TRBJ2-7
CASRLGDQPQHF,TGTGCCAGCAGACTAGGGGACCAGCCCCAGCATTTT,TRBV28,.,.,TRBJ1-5
CASSLGVGAGGDTQYF,TGTGCCAGCAGCTTAGGGGTAGGCGCCGGTGGAGATACGCAGTATTTT,TRBV11-2,.,.,TRBJ2-3
CTSRDPGHFQPQHF,TGTACCAGCAGAGATCCGGGACACTTTCAGCCCCAGCATTTT,TRBV6-2/TRBV6-3,.,.,TRBJ1-5
CASSLLVKETQYF,TGTGCCAGCAGCTTGCTAGTAAAAGAGACCCAGTACTTC,TRBV5-5,.,.,TRBJ2-5
CASSFTGTGGSSGGYTF,TGTGCCAGCAGCTTCACCGGGACAGGGGGTTCGTCTGGTGGCTACACCTTC,TRBV7-8,many,TRBD1,TRBJ1-2
CASSLSPGLDYGYTF,TGTGCCAGCAGTTTATCGCCGGGTTTGGACTATGGCTACACCTTC,TRBV27,.,.,TRBJ1-2
CASRRTGGGQETQYF,TGTGCCAGCAGGCGGACAGGGGGAGGTCAAGAGACCCAGTACTTC,TRBV12-3/TRBV12-4,.,TRBD1,TRBJ2-5
CSVVSGTDTQYF,TGCAGCGTTGTGAGCGGAACAGATACGCAGTATTTT,TRBV29-1,few,.,TRBJ2-3
CASSFFRGTDTQYF,TGTGCCAGCAGCTTCTTCAGGGGCACAGATACGCAGTATTTT,TRBV13,few,.,TRBJ2-3
CASSASGITYNEQFF,TGTGCCAGCAGTGCTAGCGGAATTACTTACAATGAGCAGTTCTTC,TRBV28,few,TRBD2,TRBJ2-1
CASSSPSLVQFF,TGTGCCAGCAGCTCCCCCTCTCTAGTTCAGTTCTTC,TRBV7-2,many,.,TRBJ2-1
CSAREDGRTYEQYF,TGCAGTGCTAGAGAGGACGGGAGGACCTACGAGCAGTACTTC,TRBV20-1,few,TRBD2,TRBJ2-7
CASSRAGSGRTYNEQFF,TGTGCCAGCAGCCGCGCGGGAAGCGGGAGGACCTACAATGAGCAGTTCTTC,TRBV3-1,few,TRBD2,TRBJ2-1
CSAIPGTGGANYGYTF,TGCAGCGCCATACCCGGGACAGGGGGCGCAAACTATGGCTACACCTTC,TRBV29-1,few,TRBD1,TRBJ1-2
CASRKAGGQFSEQFF,TGTGCCAGCAGGAAAGCGGGAGGCCAGTTTAGTGAGCAGTTCTTC,TRBV28,.,TRBD2,TRBJ2-1
CASSTGTGVISPLHF,TGTGCCAGCAGTACCGGGACAGGGGTGATCTCACCCCTCCACTTT,TRBV2,.,TRBD1,TRBJ1-6
CASSPGEREQETQYF,TGTGCCAGCAGCCCCGGGGAGCGGGAGCAGGAGACCCAGTACTTC,TRBV7-3,.,TRBD2,TRBJ2-5
CSARAPGEQFF,TGCAGTGCTAGGGCCCCGGGTGAGCAGTTCTTC,TRBV20-1,few,.,TRBJ2-1
CASSLVSGTEETQYF,TGTGCCAGCAGCTTAGTGTCGGGGACAGAAGAGACCCAGTACTTC,TRBV7-2,.,TRBD1,TRBJ2-5
CASSQPGQGEGNTIYF,TGTGCCAGCTCACAGCCCGGACAGGGGGAAGGAAACACCATATATTTT,TRBV18,.,TRBD1,TRBJ1-3